These 32 T cell receptor beta chains were all obtained from the same sample, sequenced in a study of T cell changes during pregnancy in multiple sclerosis. The table came from immunoSEQ multiplex PCR; TCRdb's copy has only in-frame clones and leaves some out. This repertoire shows about 62,000 clones, 80% to 95% found once; its top ten account for 2.5% to 4%. This specimen consisted of CD8+ T cells from peripheral blood mononuclear cells, obtained in the second trimester of pregnancy. These receptors originate from a female donor with multiple sclerosis, enrolled in a pregnancy study.

The chain employs TRBV14 and TRBJ1-2; D gene unclear. CDR1 SGHDN and CDR2 FVKESK come from the germline V gene. There are 15 residues in the CDR3. Deletions cut 1 base from V and 5 bases from J, with 14 bases between. CDR3 region: CASSQVRGGAYGYTF. The CDR3 DNA follows: TGTGCCAGCAGCCAAGTACGCGGCGGTGCATATGGCTACACCTTC.

This chain uses TRBV6-5 with TRBJ2-1, with D perhaps matching TRBD2 (6 bases). Germline CDR1 MNHEY, CDR2 SVGAGI. This CDR3 has 16 amino acids. Trimming pared 2 bases from V and 6 bases from J, leaving 17 bases between. In nucleotides, the CDR3 is TGTGCCAGCAGTTACGGGCCCACTAGCTCCGTCAATGAGCAGTTCTTC. Translating gives CASSYGPTSSVNEQFF.

The chain uses TRBV4-2 and TRBJ2-1; D is unresolved. Germline CDR1 is LGHNA and CDR2 is YNFKEQ. The V and J ends lost 0 bases and 5 bases respectively, with 8 bases between them. The CDR3 runs 14 residues. The DNA for the CDR3 is TGTGCCAGCAGCCAAGATCGAACTAACAATGAGCAGTTCTTC. Residues: CASSQDRTNNEQFF.

V is TRBV5-4 and J is TRBJ1-3; D remains ambiguous. The CDR3 loop spans 17 amino acids. Germline V CDR1 and CDR2: SGHNT, YYREEE (reference sequence). V shed 1 base and J shed 0 bases, with 14 bases lying between them. The CDR3 sequence is CASSLKRRIDSGNTIYF. The CDR3 nucleotides are TGTGCCAGCAGCTTGAAGAGGCGTATCGACTCTGGAAACACCATATATTTT.

This clone was detected only a few times. V usage is TRBV25-1 and J usage is TRBJ1-3, with 7 nucleotides matching TRBD1. With V trimmed by 4 bases and J by 14 bases, 2 bases remained unmatched. CDR3 size: 10 residues. The germline gives CDR1 MGHDK, CDR2 SYGVNS. CDR3 loop: CASSGGTVYF. In DNA, the CDR3 is TGTGCCAGCAGTGGGGGGACAGTATATTTT.

The chain joins TRBV28 to TRBJ1-1; D perhaps matches TRBD1 (5 bases). This CDR3 is 17 amino acids long. Looked up from germline, CDR1 is MDHEN and CDR2 is SYDVKM. Trimming removed 7 bases from V and 3 bases from J, with 24 bases in between. CDR3 region: CASTGVQGGYLDTEAFF. The CDR3 bases are TGTGCCAGCACGGGGGTGCAGGGTGGGTATTTGGACACTGAAGCTTTCTTT.

The chain combines TRBV30 with TRBJ2-1, with TRBD2 as a possible D gene (6 bases). Trimming stripped 0 bases from V and 2 bases from J, with 11 bases between. The CDR3 extends over 15 amino acids. Germline CDR1 GTSNPN, CDR2 SVGIG (reference sequence). CDR3 DNA: TGTGCCTGGAGTGTACCGGCGGGGACCTACAATGAGCAGTTCTTC. Translation: CAWSVPAGTYNEQFF.

The chain carries TRBV6-6 and TRBJ1-5; no firm D call. The CDR3 length is 15 residues. CDR1 and CDR2 (germline): MNHNY, SVGAGI (reference sequence). Trimming removed 0 bases from V and 5 bases from J, with 11 bases in between. CDR3 in DNA: TGTGCCAGCAGTTACTCGACAAGGTTAGATCAGCCCCAGCATTTT. This sequence encodes CASSYSTRLDQPQHF.

The chain has TRBV15 and TRBJ1-1, with D possibly matching TRBD1 (5 bases). The V end lost 0 bases, the J end lost 3 bases, and 8 bases lay between the germline ends. The CDR3 contains 14 residues. Germline assignment: CDR1 LNHNV and CDR2 YYDKDF (reference sequence). The CDR3 reads CATSRDGGDTEAFF. The DNA of the CDR3 is TGTGCCACCAGCAGAGACGGGGGTGACACTGAAGCTTTCTTT.

The genes are TRBV28 and TRBJ2-3, with TRBD2 matching 7 bases. This CDR3 has 15 amino acids. The germline V gene encodes CDR1 MDHEN and CDR2 SYDVKM. V gave up 5 bases and J gave up 3 bases; unmatched junction bases: 8. CDR3 sequence reads: CASSRGEGATDTQYF. Here the CDR3 DNA reads TGTGCCAGCAGTCGCGGGGAGGGAGCGACAGATACGCAGTATTTT. The variable domain in full, completed from reference TRBV28 and TRBJ2-3, reads DVKVTQSSRYLVKRTGEKVFLECVQDMDHENMFWYRQDPGLGLRLIYFSYDVKMKEKGDIPEGYSVSREKKERFSLILESASTNQTSMYLCASSRGEGATDTQYFGPGTRLTVL.

The rearrangement links TRBV7-6 to TRBJ2-1; D gene uncertain. Trimming pared 3 bases from V and 4 bases from J, leaving 7 bases between. Germline-derived CDR1 and CDR2 are SGHVS and FNYEAQ. The CDR3 covers 13 residues. The chain's CDR3 is CASSLGEYNEQFF. CDR3 nucleotides: TGTGCCAGCAGCTTGGGCGAGTACAATGAGCAGTTCTTC. The variable domain in full, completed from reference TRBV7-6 and TRBJ2-1, reads GAGVSQSPRYKVTKRGQDVALRCDPISGHVSLYWYRQALGQGPEFLTYFNYEAQQDKSGLPNDRFSAERPEGSISTLTIQRTEQRDSAMYRCASSLGEYNEQFFGPGTRLTVL.

In this sample, this clone turned up a few times. A read error may account for a junction end that differs from germline. The chain couples TRBV2 to TRBJ1-1; TRBD1 aligns across 7 bases. CDR1 is SNHLY and CDR2 is FYNNEI in the germline V gene. This CDR3 is 14 amino acids long. The CDR3 region is CASSEAGGNSEAFF. The CDR3, as DNA: TGTGCCAGCAGTGAGGCAGGGGGGAACAGTGAAGCTTTCTTT.

The V and J genes are TRBV14 and TRBJ2-1, with 8 bases that match TRBD2. The J segment lost 7 bases and the V segment lost 3 bases, leaving 8 bases of the junction unmatched. From germline, CDR1 is SGHDN and CDR2 FVKESK. The CDR3 has 15 amino acids. The CDR3 DNA follows: TGTGCCAGCAGCCATATAACCGAGCGGGAGAATGAGCAGTTCTTC. Translation gives CASSHITERENEQFF.

CDR3 in DNA: TGTGCCAGCAGCTTTATGAGGGAGTGCACAGATACGCAGTATTTT. Its protein product is CASSFMRECTDTQYF. The chain employs TRBV11-3 and TRBJ2-3; D may be TRBD2 (5 bases). Germline lookup yields CDR1 SGHNT and CDR2 YENEEA. The CDR3 runs to 15 residues. V shed 3 bases and J shed 1 base, with 11 bases lying between them.

This clone was seen a few times. The chain links TRBV19 to TRBJ1-1; perhaps TRBD1 as D (5 bases). The CDR3 loop spans 15 amino acids. V was trimmed by 2 bases and J by 1 base, leaving 11 bases between them. Germline-derived CDR1 and CDR2 are LNHDA and SQIVND (reference sequence). CDR3 residues: CASSILGQPNTEAFF. CDR3 in DNA: TGTGCCAGTAGTATATTGGGGCAGCCGAACACTGAAGCTTTCTTT.

The V and J genes are TRBV28 and TRBJ2-3, with 9 bases lining up with TRBD2. V lost 4 bases and J lost 7; bases outside the gene matches: 9. Looked up from germline, CDR1 is MDHEN and CDR2 is SYDVKM. The CDR3 runs to 15 residues. The CDR3 reads CASSSGGRAGYTQYF. The CDR3 bases are TGTGCCAGCAGTTCGGGCGGGAGGGCCGGATATACGCAGTATTTT. The full variable domain, in which reference TRBV28 and TRBJ2-3 provide the parts outside the CDR3, is DVKVTQSSRYLVKRTGEKVFLECVQDMDHENMFWYRQDPGLGLRLIYFSYDVKMKEKGDIPEGYSVSREKKERFSLILESASTNQTSMYLCASSSGGRAGYTQYFGPGTRLTVL.

This chain joins TRBV7-7 and TRBJ2-5; D unclear. Germline loops: CDR1 SSHAT, CDR2 FNYEAQ (reference sequence). The CDR3 is made up of 13 amino acids. The germline V and J ends were trimmed by 4 bases and 3 bases, with 9 bases remaining between them. The CDR3 here is CASSSIAKETQYF. The CDR3 nucleotides read TGTGCCAGCAGCTCCATAGCAAAAGAGACCCAGTACTTC. The full variable domain, with the rest looked up from reference TRBV7-7 and TRBJ2-5, is GAGVSQSPRYKVTKRGQDVTLRCDPISSHATLYWYQQALGQGPEFLTYFNYEAQPDKSGLPSDRFSAERPEGSISTLTIQRTEQRDSAMYRCASSSIAKETQYFGPGTRLLVL.

The chain recombines TRBV19 with TRBJ2-2, with TRBD1 matching over 7 bases. V dropped 5 bases and J dropped 1; count of bases not matched to a gene: 4. The CDR3 is 15 residues long. Looked up from germline, CDR1 is LNHDA and CDR2 is SQIVND (reference sequence). The CDR3 region has the DNA TGTGCCAGTAGTCCCTCAGGGGGGAACACCGGGGAGCTGTTTTTT. Encoded protein: CASSPSGGNTGELFF.

In DNA form, the CDR3 reads TGTGCCAGCAGCCCGGAGCGGACAGGGGGGGTCTATGGCTACACCTTC. This sequence encodes CASSPERTGGVYGYTF. The V gene is TRBV5-6, the J gene TRBJ1-2, with 10 bases aligning to TRBD1. Trimming removed 4 bases from V and 4 bases from J; junction bases left unmatched: 10. The germline V gene encodes CDR1 SGHDT and CDR2 YYEEEE. This CDR3 spans 16 amino acids.

This chain uses TRBV28 with TRBJ2-7; tentative D call: TRBD1 (6 bases). This CDR3 has 15 residues. Between the trimmed V and J ends, which lost 6 bases and 2 bases, there was a span of 17 bases. Germline assignment: CDR1 MDHEN and CDR2 SYDVKM. The CDR3 DNA reads as TGTGCCAGCAGCGCCACAGGGCTCCCAGCCTACGAGCAGTACTTC. Translated: CASSATGLPAYEQYF.

The sample holds one count of this clone. The rearrangement joins TRBV27 to TRBJ2-2, with 8 bases fitting TRBD1. Germline values: CDR1 MNHEY, CDR2 SMNVEV (reference sequence). J gave up 5 bases and V 5 bases, and 1 base lay outside the gene matches. CDR3 length equals 13 residues. The CDR3 DNA reads as TGTGCCAGCAGTACAGGGGGAACCGGGGAGCTGTTTTTT. Translation gives CASSTGGTGELFF.

J is TRBJ2-7 and V is TRBV4-1; perhaps TRBD2 as D (5 bases). This CDR3 has 15 residues. Deletions cut 5 bases from V and 2 bases from J, with 16 bases between. The germline V gene encodes CDR1 MGHRA and CDR2 YSYEKL. The CDR3 loop reads CASSKAEGEAYEQYF. CDR3 sequence (DNA): TGCGCCAGCAGCAAGGCAGAGGGAGAGGCCTACGAGCAGTACTTC.

The gene calls are TRBV28 and TRBJ1-1, with 10 bases lining up with TRBD1. The CDR3 runs to 18 residues. Unmatched junction bases numbered 16, after V lost 8 bases and J lost 1 base. The germline CDR1 and CDR2 sequences are MDHEN and SYDVKM. CDR3 region: CASRLDSDRGYRNTEAFF. The CDR3, as DNA: TGTGCCAGCCGTCTGGACTCGGACAGGGGGTATCGGAACACTGAAGCTTTCTTT.

This sequence joins TRBV4-2 and TRBJ2-5, with D unresolved. This CDR3 comprises 17 residues. CDR1 and CDR2 from the germline V gene are LGHNA and YNFKEQ. V lost 1 base and J 0 bases, leaving 15 bases between the germline ends. CDR3 protein: CASSQVTSTLYQETQYF. CDR3 nucleotides: TGTGCCAGCAGCCAAGTAACATCCACGTTGTACCAAGAGACCCAGTACTTC.

This clone was observed a single time. The chain couples TRBV5-5 to TRBJ1-1; D is uncertain. Trimming cost V 4 bases and J 0 bases, with 10 bases left between them. Looked up from germline, CDR1 is SGHKS and CDR2 is YYEKEE (reference sequence). CDR3 size: 14 residues. DNA for the CDR3: TGTGCCAGCAGCCTCCAAAGCATGAACACTGAAGCTTTCTTT. This encodes CASSLQSMNTEAFF.

This chain links TRBV7-6 with TRBJ1-4; weak D call: TRBD1 (6 bases). CDR1 is SGHVS and CDR2 is FNYEAQ in the germline V gene. Trimming cost V 5 bases and J 0 bases, with 13 bases left between them. The CDR3 sequence is 16 residues long. The CDR3 reads CASSRWDTTTNEKLFF. CDR3 DNA sequence: TGTGCCAGCAGCCGATGGGACACCACAACTAATGAAAAACTGTTTTTT.

The chain combines TRBV27 with TRBJ2-1, with 8 bases aligning to TRBD2. The V gene end was trimmed by 2 bases and the J gene end by 4 bases; junction bases not matched to a gene: 4. The V gene's germline CDR1 is MNHEY and CDR2 SMNVEV (reference sequence). The CDR3 length is 15 residues. For the CDR3, the DNA is TGTGCCAGCAGTTTAACCAGCGGGGGATACAATGAGCAGTTCTTC. Translating it yields CASSLTSGGYNEQFF.

This chain connects TRBV7-8 to TRBJ2-6; D perhaps matches TRBD2 (7 bases). The CDR3 covers 20 residues. Trimming removed 0 bases from V and 0 bases from J, with 18 bases in between. Germline CDR1 is SGHVS and CDR2 is FQNEAQ. The CDR3 reads CASSLAAGAGPYSGANVLTF. In DNA, the CDR3 is TGTGCCAGCAGCTTAGCGGCGGGGGCAGGCCCCTACTCTGGGGCCAACGTCCTGACTTTC.

The V call is TRBV2, the J call TRBJ2-5; 8 nucleotides agree with TRBD2. CDR1 and CDR2 (germline): SNHLY, FYNNEI. V lost 3 bases and J lost 4; bases outside the gene matches: 13. The CDR3 runs to 17 residues. CDR3 amino acids: CASSERPGRGKGETQYF. DNA of the CDR3: TGTGCCAGCAGTGAGCGCCCCGGGAGGGGTAAGGGAGAGACCCAGTACTTC.

V and J are TRBV6-6 and TRBJ2-7, with D unclear. V shed 8 bases and J shed 3 bases, with 11 bases lying between them. Germline CDR1 reads MNHNY; CDR2 reads SVGAGI (reference sequence). The CDR3 is made up of 12 amino acids. CDR3 sequence (DNA): TGTGCCAGCGGAGAAATCGACTACGAGCAGTACTTC. Amino acids: CASGEIDYEQYF.

The rearrangement links TRBV29-1 to TRBJ2-1, with 7 positions matching TRBD1. CDR3 size: 13 residues. V trimming: 6 bases; J trimming: 9 bases; junction bases outside the gene matches: 11. From germline, CDR1 is SQVTM and CDR2 ANQGSEA. CDR3 coding DNA: TGCAGCGTCACAGGGGCCCGCAACGGTGAGCAGTTCTTC. Protein: CSVTGARNGEQFF.

The chain combines TRBV11-2 with TRBJ2-3, with 10 bases aligning to TRBD2. Per germline, CDR1 SGHAT and CDR2 FQNNGV. The CDR3 extends over 17 amino acids. Trimming took 2 bases from V and 5 from J; bases not matched to a gene: 10. The CDR3 loop reads CASSLPATGLAEDTQYF. CDR3 in DNA: TGTGCCAGCAGCTTACCAGCCACTGGACTAGCGGAAGATACGCAGTATTTT.